This is a list of T cell receptor beta chains from one sample in a study of OX40 agonist ivuxolimab in advanced cancers. Only in-frame clones appear in the TCRdb table, and some are missing; sequencing was by immunoSEQ multiplex PCR. Of tens of thousands of clones in the sample, about 76% are singletons; the top ten hold 5% to 7.5%. The material was CD4+ or CD8+ T cells sorted from blood, obtained in a trial of the OX40 agonist ivuxolimab. The origin of the receptors is an adult with an advanced solid tumor such as melanoma, head and neck, liver or kidney cancer. The CDR3 runs from the conserved cysteine through the conserved F or W. D genes are given only for firm matches. Part of the rows lack a size; the others show once, few, many or a class for expanded clones.

v_gene: TRBV6-5; j_gene: TRBJ1-1; d_gene: NA; abundance: NA; CDR3aa: CASSSDGSYTEAFF; CDR3nt: TGTGCCAGCAGTTCCGACGGCTCCTACACTGAAGCTTTCTTT
v_gene: TRBV27; j_gene: TRBJ2-1; d_gene: NA; abundance: NA; CDR3aa: CASSLLNEQFF; CDR3nt: TGTGCCAGCAGTCTCCTTAATGAGCAGTTCTTC
v_gene: TRBV4-3; j_gene: TRBJ2-3; d_gene: NA; abundance: NA; CDR3aa: CASSQRAQGGDTQYF; CDR3nt: TGCGCCAGCAGCCAGCGGGCCCAAGGGGGAGATACGCAGTATTTT
v_gene: TRBV11-3; j_gene: TRBJ2-2; d_gene: TRBD2; abundance: NA; CDR3aa: CASSLAGGQGTGELFF; CDR3nt: TGTGCCAGCAGCTTGGCGGGAGGTCAAGGTACCGGGGAGCTGTTTTTT
v_gene: TRBV28; j_gene: TRBJ1-5; d_gene: NA; abundance: NA; CDR3aa: CASSFGGNQPQHF; CDR3nt: TGTGCCAGCAGTTTCGGCGGGAATCAGCCCCAGCATTTT
v_gene: TRBV6-5; j_gene: TRBJ1-6; d_gene: NA; abundance: NA; CDR3aa: CASSYNNNSPLHF; CDR3nt: TGTGCCAGCAGTTACAACAACAATTCACCCCTCCACTTT
v_gene: TRBV29-1; j_gene: TRBJ2-7; d_gene: NA; abundance: NA; CDR3aa: CSVEGNPGYEQYF; CDR3nt: TGCAGCGTTGAAGGAAACCCTGGGTACGAGCAGTACTTC
v_gene: TRBV28; j_gene: TRBJ2-2; d_gene: NA; abundance: NA; CDR3aa: CASSFSPNGELFF; CDR3nt: TGTGCCAGCAGTTTCAGCCCCAACGGGGAGCTGTTTTTT
v_gene: TRBV28; j_gene: TRBJ1-2; d_gene: NA; abundance: few; CDR3aa: CASSLSGAGYTF; CDR3nt: TGTGCCAGCAGTTTATCTGGGGCTGGCTACACCTTC
v_gene: TRBV28; j_gene: TRBJ1-1; d_gene: NA; abundance: once; CDR3aa: CASSSSGPAAFF; CDR3nt: TGTGCCAGCAGTTCTTCCGGGCCCGCGGCTTTCTTT
v_gene: TRBV13; j_gene: TRBJ1-1; d_gene: TRBD1; abundance: NA; CDR3aa: CASSLSQGEKAFF; CDR3nt: TGTGCCAGCAGCCTTTCTCAGGGGGAGAAAGCTTTCTTT
v_gene: TRBV27; j_gene: TRBJ2-1; d_gene: NA; abundance: NA; CDR3aa: CASSWLLSDEQFF; CDR3nt: TGTGCCAGCAGTTGGCTCTTAAGCGATGAGCAGTTCTTC
v_gene: TRBV19; j_gene: TRBJ2-7; d_gene: NA; abundance: NA; CDR3aa: CASSIGTGRDEQYF; CDR3nt: TGTGCCAGTAGTATTGGGACGGGGCGAGACGAGCAGTACTTC
v_gene: TRBV7-6; j_gene: TRBJ1-1; d_gene: NA; abundance: NA; CDR3aa: CASSLEAEMNTEAFF; CDR3nt: TGTGCCAGCAGCTTAGAGGCAGAGATGAACACTGAAGCTTTCTTT
v_gene: TRBV5-4; j_gene: TRBJ1-5; d_gene: NA; abundance: few; CDR3aa: CASSFGGSNQPQHF; CDR3nt: TGTGCCAGCAGCTTCGGCGGGAGCAATCAGCCCCAGCATTTT
v_gene: TRBV27; j_gene: TRBJ1-5; d_gene: NA; abundance: NA; CDR3aa: CASSLPGGNQPQHF; CDR3nt: TGTGCCAGCAGTTTACCAGGTGGCAATCAGCCCCAGCATTTT
v_gene: TRBV9; j_gene: TRBJ1-2; d_gene: NA; abundance: NA; CDR3aa: CASSANYGYTF; CDR3nt: TGTGCCAGCAGCGCGAACTATGGCTACACCTTC
v_gene: TRBV28; j_gene: TRBJ1-2; d_gene: TRBD1; abundance: NA; CDR3aa: CASSSWTGDYGYTF; CDR3nt: TGTGCCAGCAGTTCCTGGACAGGGGACTATGGCTACACCTTC
v_gene: TRBV11-3; j_gene: TRBJ2-7; d_gene: NA; abundance: NA; CDR3aa: CASSGGSYEQYF; CDR3nt: TGTGCCAGCAGCGGTGGCTCCTACGAGCAGTACTTC
v_gene: TRBV28; j_gene: TRBJ1-1; d_gene: NA; abundance: NA; CDR3aa: CASSFPASMNTEAFF; CDR3nt: TGTGCCAGCAGTTTTCCGGCGTCGATGAACACTGAAGCTTTCTTT
v_gene: TRBV4-1; j_gene: TRBJ2-1; d_gene: NA; abundance: NA; CDR3aa: CASSLGTEDNEQFF; CDR3nt: TGCGCCAGCAGCCTAGGAACAGAAGACAATGAGCAGTTCTTC
v_gene: TRBV9; j_gene: TRBJ2-3; d_gene: TRBD2; abundance: NA; CDR3aa: CASSLWTSASTDTQYF; CDR3nt: TGTGCCAGCAGCCTCTGGACTAGCGCGAGCACAGATACGCAGTATTTT